This record covers a single T cell receptor beta chain. The data belong to a study of blood T cell repertoires in COVID-19. Turning to the study itself: Samples came from the United States, Italy and Spain, spanning acute and convalescent COVID-19. PBMCs, B-cell-depleted T cells, or T cells were the source of the cDNA or gDNA that made up the material.

Under the authors' procedure: Estimation of nucleated cell counts was performed using reference gene primer amplification. The table came from immunoSEQ multiplex PCR; TCRdb's copy has only in-frame clones and leaves some out. V and J calls and clone size are as listed in that table; D and trimming were resolved from the DNA. The repertoire holds 130,000 or so clones, with about 86% as singletons. This CDR3 is 15 amino acids long. V lost 6 bases to trimming and J lost 5 bases, with 19 bases between them. CDR1 is MDHEN, CDR2 SYDVKM, per germline. Input material: peripheral blood. This TCR was sampled from a woman aged 55-69 years with active or convalescent COVID-19. The chain uses TRBV28 and TRBJ1-2, with D perhaps matching TRBD1 (5 bases). CDR3 bases: TGTGCCAGCAGCGATCCTCGGGGGACCGGTTATGGCTACACCTTC. It yields the protein CASSDPRGTGYGYTF.